The 13 T cell receptor beta chains listed next were all sequenced from one sample in a study of response to subunit inactivated influenza vaccine. TCRdb re-analysed the RT-PCR reads in MiXCR, keeping a single row per CDR3 protein. This table has more than 400,000 distinct CDR3 sequences, approximately 11% appearing once. The sample was PBMCs from blood, taken roughly 47 days after vaccination. The source is a man aged 50 to 60 who received an inactivated influenza vaccine.

This clonotype came up a few times. The chain links TRBV7-9 to TRBJ1-1; TRBD1 matches at 7 bases. V was clipped by 1 base and J by 9 bases; unmatched bases: 8. Looked up from germline, CDR1 is SEHNR and CDR2 is FQNEAQ (reference sequence). The CDR3 runs 14 residues. The CDR3 reads CASSLVRGKIKAFF. The DNA for the CDR3 is TGTGCCAGCAGCTTAGTCAGGGGGAAGATTAAAGCTTTCTTT. Together with reference TRBV7-9 and TRBJ1-1, the CDR3 gives the full variable domain: DTGVSQNPRHKITKRGQNVTFRCDPISEHNRLYWYRQTLGQGPEFLTYFQNEAQLEKSRLLSDRFSAERPKGSFSTLEIQRTEQGDSAMYLCASSLVRGKIKAFFGQGTRLTVV.

The chain carries TRBV2 and TRBJ2-1; no firm D call. Germline V CDR1 and CDR2: SNHLY, FYNNEI. The CDR3 has 14 amino acids. Trimming removed 7 bases from V and 2 bases from J, with 12 bases in between. The CDR3 spells CASTLWATYNEQFF. The CDR3 DNA sequence: TGTGCCAGCACTCTCTGGGCGACCTACAATGAGCAGTTCTTC.

This chain connects TRBV4-3 to TRBJ2-3; D gene uncertain. V was shortened by 0 bases and J by 1 base, with 8 bases between the two germline ends. CDR3 length: 15 residues. Germline CDR1 and CDR2: LGHNA and YSLEER. The CDR3 DNA sequence: TGCGCCAGCAGCCAAGAGGCGGTACGCACAGATACGCAGTATTTT. This encodes CASSQEAVRTDTQYF.

In DNA form, the CDR3 reads TGCAGTGCTCCGGGACAGGGGGCCGGGGCCAACGTCCTGACTTTC. Translation: CSAPGQGAGANVLTF. The chain uses TRBV20-1 and TRBJ2-6; 12 positions agree with TRBD1. The CDR3 loop spans 15 amino acids. V gave up 5 bases and J gave up 4 bases; unmatched junction bases: 3. Germline CDR1 DFQATT, CDR2 SNEGSKA (reference sequence).

At least ten counts were recorded for this clonotype. The chain uses TRBV4-1 and TRBJ2-3; 12 nucleotides match TRBD2. CDR1 is MGHRA and CDR2 is YSYEKL in the germline V gene. Unmatched junction bases numbered 4, after V lost 5 bases and J lost 4 bases. CDR3 length: 15 amino acids. CDR3 protein: CASSVTSGGADTQYF. The CDR3 DNA reads as TGCGCCAGCAGCGTGACTAGCGGGGGTGCAGATACGCAGTATTTT.

This clonotype occurred many times. The rearrangement links TRBV5-1 to TRBJ2-7, with 8 bases aligning to TRBD2. Germline V gene data show CDR1 as SGHRS and CDR2 as YFSETQ. There are 16 residues in the CDR3. Losses at the gene ends were 0 bases for V and 2 bases for J; bases not matched to a gene: 7. CDR3 residues: CASSLASGSVPYEQYF. CDR3 sequence (DNA): TGCGCCAGCAGCTTGGCCAGCGGGAGTGTCCCCTACGAGCAGTACTTC. Together with reference TRBV5-1 and TRBJ2-7, the CDR3 gives the full variable domain: KAGVTQTPRYLIKTRGQQVTLSCSPISGHRSVSWYQQTPGQGLQFLFEYFSETQRNKGNFPGRFSGRQFSNSRSEMNVSTLELGDSALYLCASSLASGSVPYEQYFGPGTRLTVT.

The chain couples TRBV4-3 to TRBJ2-2, with 8 bases identical to TRBD1. The CDR3 is 16 amino acids. V lost 6 bases and J lost 4; bases outside the gene matches: 10. The germline gives CDR1 LGHNA, CDR2 YSLEER. This chain's CDR3 is CASRIGQGSTTGELFF. The CDR3 DNA sequence: TGCGCCAGCAGGATCGGACAGGGAAGTACCACCGGGGAGCTGTTTTTT.

The table lists this clonotype with many counts. The chain combines TRBV29-1 with TRBJ2-1; TRBD2 matches at 9 bases. The CDR3 spans 15 residues. V shed 4 bases and J 0 bases; nucleotides not matched to a gene: 4. Per germline, CDR1 SQVTM and CDR2 ANQGSEA. The CDR3 coding sequence is TGCAGCGTTGGCGGGACTAGCAGCTCCTACAATGAGCAGTTCTTC. Amino acid sequence: CSVGGTSSSYNEQFF.

This clonotype was seen repeatedly, ten times or more. This chain connects TRBV5-1 to TRBJ2-1; possibly TRBD1 for D (5 bases). Looked up from germline, CDR1 is SGHRS and CDR2 is YFSETQ. The V and J ends lost 0 bases and 3 bases respectively, with 13 bases between them. The CDR3 spans 16 residues. This CDR3 is CASSLGDSMDYNEQFF. For the CDR3, the DNA is TGCGCCAGCAGCTTGGGCGACAGCATGGACTACAATGAGCAGTTCTTC.

With respect to this clonotype: One end of the junction varies from germline; a read error may be responsible. The chain employs TRBV7-2 and TRBJ2-7, with TRBD1 identical over 7 bases. The length of the CDR3 is 11 residues. In germline, CDR1 is SGHTA, CDR2 FQGNSA. CDR3 sequence: CASSLQGEIEF. The CDR3 DNA is TGTGCCAGCAGCTTACAGGGGGAGATTGAGTTC.

This clonotype was recorded at least ten times. The rearrangement links TRBV20-1 to TRBJ2-1; a weak D match, TRBD2 (5 bases). The CDR3 has 13 amino acids. The germline V gene has CDR1 DFQATT and CDR2 SNEGSKA (reference sequence). V lost 3 bases to trimming and J lost 7 bases, with 13 bases between them. This CDR3 reads CSASEGVRNEQFF. The CDR3 DNA follows: TGCAGTGCTAGTGAGGGTGTGAGGAATGAGCAGTTCTTC.

This chain connects TRBV20-1 to TRBJ2-2; D gene uncertain. CDR1 is DFQATT, CDR2 SNEGSKA, per germline (reference sequence). CDR3 size: 13 residues. V was clipped by 3 bases and J by 4 bases, with 9 bases between them. The CDR3 region is CSAREQSTGELFF. CDR3 in DNA: TGCAGTGCTAGGGAACAGAGCACCGGGGAGCTGTTTTTT.

This clonotype was counted ten times or more. J is TRBJ1-5 and V is TRBV6-2 or TRBV6-3; TRBD1 matches at 8 bases. The CDR3 totals 14 residues. Trimming took 6 bases from V and 7 from J; bases not matched to a gene: 8. In germline, CDR1 is MNHEY, CDR2 SVGEGT. CDR3 loop: CASSETGAGQPQHF. Written as DNA, the CDR3 is TGTGCCAGCAGCGAGACAGGGGCAGGACAGCCCCAGCATTTT.